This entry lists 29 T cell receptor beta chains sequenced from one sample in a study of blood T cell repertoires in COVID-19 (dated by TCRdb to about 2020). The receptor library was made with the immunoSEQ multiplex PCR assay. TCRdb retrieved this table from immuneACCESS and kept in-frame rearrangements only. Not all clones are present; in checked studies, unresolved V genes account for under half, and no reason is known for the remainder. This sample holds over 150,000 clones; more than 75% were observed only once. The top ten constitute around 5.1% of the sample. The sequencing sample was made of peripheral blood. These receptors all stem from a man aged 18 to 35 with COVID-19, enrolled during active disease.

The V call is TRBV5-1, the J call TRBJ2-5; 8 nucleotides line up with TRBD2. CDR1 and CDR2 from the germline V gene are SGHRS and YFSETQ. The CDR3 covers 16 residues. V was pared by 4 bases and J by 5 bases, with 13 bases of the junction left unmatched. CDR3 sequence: CASSLPRGGDYETQYF. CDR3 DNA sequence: TGCGCCAGCAGCCTTCCCCGGGGGGGGGACTATGAGACCCAGTACTTC.

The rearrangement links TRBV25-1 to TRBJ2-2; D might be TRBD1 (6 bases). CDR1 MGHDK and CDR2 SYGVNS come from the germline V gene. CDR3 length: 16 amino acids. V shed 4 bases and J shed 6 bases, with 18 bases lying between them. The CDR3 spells CASSGPTGFRAGELFF. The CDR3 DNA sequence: TGTGCCAGCAGTGGTCCGACAGGTTTTAGGGCCGGGGAGCTGTTTTTT. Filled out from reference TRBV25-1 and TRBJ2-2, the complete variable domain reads EADIYQTPRYLVIGTGKKITLECSQTMGHDKMYWYQQDPGMELHLIHYSYGVNSTEKGDLSSESTVSRIRTEHFPLTLESARPSHTSQYLCASSGPTGFRAGELFFGEGSRLTVL.

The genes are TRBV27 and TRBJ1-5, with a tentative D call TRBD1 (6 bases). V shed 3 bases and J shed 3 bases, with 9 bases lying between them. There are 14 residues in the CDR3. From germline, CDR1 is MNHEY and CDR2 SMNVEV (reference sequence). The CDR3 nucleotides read TGTGCCAGCAGTTTCACAGGGTCCAATCAGCCCCAGCATTTT. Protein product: CASSFTGSNQPQHF.

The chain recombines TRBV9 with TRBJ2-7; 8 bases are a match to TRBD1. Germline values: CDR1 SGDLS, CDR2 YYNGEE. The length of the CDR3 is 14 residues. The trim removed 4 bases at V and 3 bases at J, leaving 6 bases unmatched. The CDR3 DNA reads TGTGCCAGCAGCCCTACAGGGGGAAACTACGAGCAGTACTTC. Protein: CASSPTGGNYEQYF.

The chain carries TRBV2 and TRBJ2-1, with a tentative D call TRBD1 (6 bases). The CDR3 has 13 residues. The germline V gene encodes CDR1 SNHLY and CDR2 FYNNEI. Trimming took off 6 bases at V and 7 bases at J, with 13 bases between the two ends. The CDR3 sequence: CASSLRGWNEQFF. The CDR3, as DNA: TGTGCCAGCAGCCTCAGGGGCTGGAATGAGCAGTTCTTC.

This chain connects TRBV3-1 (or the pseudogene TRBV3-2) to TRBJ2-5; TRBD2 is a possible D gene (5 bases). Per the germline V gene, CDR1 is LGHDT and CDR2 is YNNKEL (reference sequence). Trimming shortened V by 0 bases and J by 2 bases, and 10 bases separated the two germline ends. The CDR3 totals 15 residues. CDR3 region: CASSQDEGLQETQYF. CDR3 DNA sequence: TGTGCCAGCAGCCAAGACGAGGGATTACAAGAGACCCAGTACTTC.

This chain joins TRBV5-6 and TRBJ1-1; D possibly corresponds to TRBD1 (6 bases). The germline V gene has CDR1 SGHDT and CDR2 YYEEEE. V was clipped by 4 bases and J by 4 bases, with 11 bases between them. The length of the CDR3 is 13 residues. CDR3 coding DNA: TGTGCCAGCAGCCTACAGGGTAGCACTGAAGCTTTCTTT. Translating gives CASSLQGSTEAFF.

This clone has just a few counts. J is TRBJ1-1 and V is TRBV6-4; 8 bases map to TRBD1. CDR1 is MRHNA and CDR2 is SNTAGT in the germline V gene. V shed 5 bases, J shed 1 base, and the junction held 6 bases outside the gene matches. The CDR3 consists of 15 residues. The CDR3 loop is CASSTGTGANTEAFF. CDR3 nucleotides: TGTGCCAGCAGTACCGGGACAGGAGCGAACACTGAAGCTTTCTTT.

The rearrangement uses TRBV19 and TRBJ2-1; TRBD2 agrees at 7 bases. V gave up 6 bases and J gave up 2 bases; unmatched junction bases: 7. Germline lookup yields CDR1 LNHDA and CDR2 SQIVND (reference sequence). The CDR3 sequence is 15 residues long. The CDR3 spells CASRAREGPYNEQFF. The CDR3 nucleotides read TGTGCCAGTAGAGCGAGGGAGGGCCCCTACAATGAGCAGTTCTTC.

CDR3 nucleotide sequence: TGTGCCAGCAGTTTAGGGGGGCTCGAGCAGTACTTC. The encoded protein is CASSLGGLEQYF. The rearrangement links TRBV12-3 or TRBV12-4 to TRBJ2-7, with a tentative D call TRBD1 (6 bases). The CDR3 length is 12 residues. V lost 1 base, J lost 6 bases, and 7 bases lay in between.

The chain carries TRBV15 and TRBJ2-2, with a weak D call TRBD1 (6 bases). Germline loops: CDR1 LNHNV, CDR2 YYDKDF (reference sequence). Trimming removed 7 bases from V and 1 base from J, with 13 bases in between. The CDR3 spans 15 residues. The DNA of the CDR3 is TGTGCCACCACCCAGGGGCACGGGAACACCGGGGAGCTGTTTTTT. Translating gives CATTQGHGNTGELFF.

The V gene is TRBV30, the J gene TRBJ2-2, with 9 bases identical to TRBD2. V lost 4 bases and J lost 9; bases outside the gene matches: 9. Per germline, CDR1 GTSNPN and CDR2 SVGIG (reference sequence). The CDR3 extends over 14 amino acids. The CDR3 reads CAWTLGTSIRELFF. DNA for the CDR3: TGTGCCTGGACCCTCGGGACTAGCATCCGGGAGCTGTTTTTT.

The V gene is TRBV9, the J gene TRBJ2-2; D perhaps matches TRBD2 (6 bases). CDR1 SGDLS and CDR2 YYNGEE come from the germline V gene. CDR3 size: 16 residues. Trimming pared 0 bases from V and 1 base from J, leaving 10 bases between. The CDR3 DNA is TGTGCCAGCAGCGTAGAGCCGGGACTGAACACCGGGGAGCTGTTTTTT. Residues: CASSVEPGLNTGELFF.

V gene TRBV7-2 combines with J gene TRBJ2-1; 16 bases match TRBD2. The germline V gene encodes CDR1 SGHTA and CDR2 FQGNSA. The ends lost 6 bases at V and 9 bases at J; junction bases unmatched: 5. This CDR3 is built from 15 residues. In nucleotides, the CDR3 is TGTGCCAGCAGTTCCGGGACTAGCGGGAGGGGTGAGCAGTTCTTC. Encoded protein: CASSSGTSGRGEQFF.

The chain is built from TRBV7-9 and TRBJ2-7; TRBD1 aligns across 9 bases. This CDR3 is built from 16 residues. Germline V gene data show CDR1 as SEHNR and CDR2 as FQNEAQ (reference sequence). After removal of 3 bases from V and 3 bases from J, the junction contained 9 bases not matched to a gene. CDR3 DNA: TGTGCCAGCAGCTTCAGCGGCACAGGGGGCGGCTACGAGCAGTACTTC. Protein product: CASSFSGTGGGYEQYF.

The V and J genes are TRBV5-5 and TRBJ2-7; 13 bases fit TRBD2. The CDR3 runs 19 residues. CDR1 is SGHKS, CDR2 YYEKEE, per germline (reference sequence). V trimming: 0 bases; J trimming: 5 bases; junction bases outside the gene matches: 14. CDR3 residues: CASSLAQGGWTSGSNEQYF. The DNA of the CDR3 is TGTGCCAGCAGCTTGGCCCAGGGGGGGTGGACTAGCGGGAGTAACGAGCAGTACTTC.

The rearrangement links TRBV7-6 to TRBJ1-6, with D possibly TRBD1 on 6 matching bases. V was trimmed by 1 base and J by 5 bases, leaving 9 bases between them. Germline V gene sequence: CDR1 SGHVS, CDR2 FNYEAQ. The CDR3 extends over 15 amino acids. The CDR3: CASSLEGGDNSPLHF. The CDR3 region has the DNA TGTGCCAGCAGCTTAGAGGGGGGGGATAATTCACCCCTCCACTTT.

CDR3 region: CASSDPSGTVRQETQYF. As DNA, the CDR3 is TGTGCCAGCAGTGACCCGTCAGGGACAGTAAGGCAAGAGACCCAGTACTTC. The chain uses TRBV6-2 or TRBV6-3 and TRBJ2-5; 7 bases are shared with TRBD1. Germline V gives CDR1 MNHEY, CDR2 SVGEGT. V lost 5 bases, J lost 2 bases, and 14 bases stayed unmatched. The CDR3 is 17 amino acids.

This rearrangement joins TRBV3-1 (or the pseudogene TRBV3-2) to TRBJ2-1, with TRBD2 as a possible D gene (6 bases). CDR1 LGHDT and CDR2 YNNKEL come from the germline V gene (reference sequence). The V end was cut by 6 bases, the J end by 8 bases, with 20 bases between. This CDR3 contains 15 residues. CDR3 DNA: TGTGCCAGCAGTCCCTGGGGGGAGTCGTCCGATGAGCAGTTCTTC. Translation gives CASSPWGESSDEQFF.

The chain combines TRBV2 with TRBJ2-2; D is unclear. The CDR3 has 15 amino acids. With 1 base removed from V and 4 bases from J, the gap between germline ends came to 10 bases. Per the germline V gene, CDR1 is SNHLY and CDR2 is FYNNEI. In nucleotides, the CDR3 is TGTGCCAGCAGTGAAGATTTGGCCGCCACCGGGGAGCTGTTTTTT. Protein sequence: CASSEDLAATGELFF.

CDR3 sequence (DNA): TGTGCCAGCAGTGAACAACCGAACACCGGGGAGCTGTTTTTT. The encoded protein is CASSEQPNTGELFF. The chain is built from TRBV6-4 and TRBJ2-2; D is undetermined. Trimming pared 3 bases from V and 0 bases from J, leaving 5 bases between. The germline V gene encodes CDR1 MRHNA and CDR2 SNTAGT. The CDR3 has 14 amino acids.

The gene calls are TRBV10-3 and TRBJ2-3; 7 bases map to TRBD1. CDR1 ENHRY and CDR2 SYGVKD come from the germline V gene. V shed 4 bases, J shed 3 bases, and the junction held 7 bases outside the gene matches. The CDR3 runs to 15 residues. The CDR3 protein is CAISANRGGTDTQYF. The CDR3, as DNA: TGTGCCATCAGTGCCAACAGGGGTGGGACAGATACGCAGTATTTT.

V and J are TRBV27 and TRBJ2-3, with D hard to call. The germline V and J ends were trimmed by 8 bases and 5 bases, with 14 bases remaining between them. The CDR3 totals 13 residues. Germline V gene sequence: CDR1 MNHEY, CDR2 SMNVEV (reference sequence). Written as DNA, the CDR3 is TGTGCCAGCCGCGGCAGCACGGGAGATACGCAGTATTTT. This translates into CASRGSTGDTQYF.

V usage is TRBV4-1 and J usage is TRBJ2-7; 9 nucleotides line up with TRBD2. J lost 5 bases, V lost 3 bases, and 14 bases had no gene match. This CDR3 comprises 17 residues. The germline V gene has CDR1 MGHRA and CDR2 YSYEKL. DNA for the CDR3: TGCGCCAGCAGCCATCAGCTCATAGGGACTAGCCGGAACGAGCAGTACTTC. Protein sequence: CASSHQLIGTSRNEQYF.

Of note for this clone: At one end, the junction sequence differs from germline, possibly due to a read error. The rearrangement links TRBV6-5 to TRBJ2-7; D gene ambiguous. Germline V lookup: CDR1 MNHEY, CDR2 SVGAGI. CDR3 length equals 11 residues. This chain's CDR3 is CASLYSHEQYF. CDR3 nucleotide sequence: TGTGCCAGCCTATACTCCCACGAGCAGTACTTC.

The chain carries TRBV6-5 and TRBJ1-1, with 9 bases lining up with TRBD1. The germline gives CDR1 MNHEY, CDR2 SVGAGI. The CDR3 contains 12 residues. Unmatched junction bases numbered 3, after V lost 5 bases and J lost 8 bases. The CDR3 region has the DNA TGTGCCAGCAGTCCCGGGACAGGGGAAGCTTTCTTT. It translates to CASSPGTGEAFF.

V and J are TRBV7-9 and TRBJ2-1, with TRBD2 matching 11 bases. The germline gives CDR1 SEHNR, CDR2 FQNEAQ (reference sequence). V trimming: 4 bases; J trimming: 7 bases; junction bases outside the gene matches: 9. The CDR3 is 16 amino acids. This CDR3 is CASSSSGTSGLNEQFF. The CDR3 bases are TGTGCCAGCAGCTCCTCCGGGACTAGCGGTTTAAATGAGCAGTTCTTC.

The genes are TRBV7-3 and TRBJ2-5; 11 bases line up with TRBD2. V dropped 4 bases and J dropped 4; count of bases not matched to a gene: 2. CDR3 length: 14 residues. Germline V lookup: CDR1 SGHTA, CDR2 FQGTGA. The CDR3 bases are TGTGCCAGCAGCTCCGGACTAGCGGGAGAGACCCAGTACTTC. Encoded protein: CASSSGLAGETQYF.

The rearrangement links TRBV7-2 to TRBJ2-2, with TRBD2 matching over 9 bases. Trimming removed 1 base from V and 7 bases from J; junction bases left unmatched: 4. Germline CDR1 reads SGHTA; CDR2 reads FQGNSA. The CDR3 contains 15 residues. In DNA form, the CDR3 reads TGTGCCAGCAGCTTAGTAGCGGGAGTCATCGGGGAGCTGTTTTTT. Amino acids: CASSLVAGVIGELFF.